The source of this T cell receptor (beta chain) is a study of T cell responses to AZD1222 COVID-19 vaccine. The CDR3 is made up of 16 amino acids. Between the trimmed V and J ends, which lost 1 base and 2 bases, there was a span of 15 bases. Germline CDR1 reads SNHLY; CDR2 reads FYNNEI. Whether given at about 4 or about 12 weeks, second doses were pooled. Study-level points and caveats: Spike-specific TCR breadth and depth grew following two AZD1222 doses.

Clones were sequenced by immunoSEQ multiplex PCR, and TCRdb holds only the in-frame ones, with some missing. The data hold more than 65,000 clones, with approximately 87% observed a single time. As for this clone: Its target is not known.

This TCR was sampled from an adult who received the AZD1222 COVID-19 vaccine. The chain carries TRBV2 and TRBJ2-7; D gene unclear. The sequenced sample was peripheral blood, obtained 28 days after the second AZD1222 dose. CDR3 region: CASSEVDRSKPYEQYF. As DNA, the CDR3 is TGTGCCAGCAGTGAAGTCGACCGTTCCAAACCCTACGAGCAGTACTTC.